The clone carrying this TCR beta chain was seen only a few times. Its antigen remains unknown. This sample's time point: persistent/refractory GD, antithyroid drugs over 5 years with positive TRAb. TCR sequences were obtained from RNA taken from PBMCs. Germline V gene data show CDR1 as DFQATT and CDR2 as SNEGSKA (reference sequence). Trimming shortened V by 3 bases and J by 3 bases, and 12 bases separated the two germline ends. This CDR3 comprises 14 residues. Arm-PCR of CDR3 regions with iRepertoire HTBI primers generated TCR beta libraries. TCRdb re-analysed the multiplex PCR reads in MiXCR, keeping a single row per CDR3 protein. This table holds a few hundred thousand distinct CDR3 sequences, approximately 25% found once. These data originate in a study of regulatory T cells in long-lasting Graves disease. Study background: To qualify as persistent, Graves' disease required over 5 years of antithyroid drugs with positive TSH receptor antibodies. General study findings and limits: A limited number of samples was an acknowledged limitation.

The sample was peripheral blood mononuclear cells (PBMCs), taken when the disease was refractory, from a patient treated with antithyroid drugs. The V call is TRBV20-1, the J call TRBJ1-5; D ambiguous. The clonotype comes from a woman between 40 and 50 years old with Graves disease. CDR3 nucleotides: TGCAGTGCTAGTAACGGAAGGGCCAATCAGCCCCAGCATTTT. Translation gives CSASNGRANQPQHF.